This TCR beta chain was identified in a study of shared clonotypes between healthy human individuals. On this clone: No antigen is known for it.

Sequencing was performed on unsorted PBMC DNA using ten immunoSEQ deep assay plates. TCRdb keeps only in-frame clones here, not all; method: immunoSEQ multiplex PCR. The sample consists of about 490,000 clones, 79% of them appearing once. Study-wide results and caveats: Sampling covered blood only; tissue repertoires likely differ.

Trimming took 2 bases from V and 0 from J; bases not matched to a gene: 3. Germline CDR1 KGHSH, CDR2 LQKENI. The CDR3 runs to 16 residues. The clonotype comes from a woman between 40 and 55 years old in good health. Some clones in this sample may be carry-over from other donors' samples. Source material: PBMCs. This chain uses TRBV18 with TRBJ2-2, with 7 bases lining up with TRBD2. This CDR3 reads CASSPILAANTGELFF. CDR3 DNA sequence: TGTGCCAGCTCACCAATTCTAGCGGCGAACACCGGGGAGCTGTTTTTT.